One T cell receptor beta chain is described in this entry. This clone was counted once. Its antigen remains unidentified. Qualities for individual bases were not recorded, and no much larger clone is one base off. This sample was taken from a study of cytomegalovirus exposure and HLA in healthy donors listed by TCRdb under 2017. Regarding the research as a whole: According to a later analysis, one platform produced both the 110 or so validation repertoires and the 666 repertoires of the first cohort. The study aimed to test whether signatures of past pathogen exposure could be identified by cataloging public T cell receptors. Along with the roughly 700-subject first cohort, a separate validation cohort of 120 different subjects was used. To predict cytomegalovirus infection status, the study brought together high-throughput TCR immunosequencing, statistical association of individual TCRs with disease status, and machine learning.

CDR1 and CDR2 are drawn from the germline V gene (reference sequence): MNHEY, SMNVEV. Between the V and J ends, shortened by 6 bases and 3 bases respectively, the junction contains 24 bases. The CDR3 contains 17 residues, cysteine and phenylalanine counted. The read is trimmed to its CDR3 DNA, 51 bases read in frame from base 1. Donors formed part of the validation cohort, which comprised approximately 130 subjects and was distinct from the first cohort of roughly 600 subjects. Receptor libraries were prepared by the immunoSEQ multiplex PCR assay. The source study handled its data this way. A statistical classification framework was built for diagnosing cytomegalovirus status from the catalog of TCR beta chain sequences. This immuneACCESS table, as held by TCRdb, lists in-frame sequences with V and J called but not all clones. Of the missing ones, under half trace to an unresolved V gene in checked studies; the others have no known cause. That table supplies the V and J calls and clone size; D and trimming were determined from the DNA. Counted in this sample were about 65,000 clones; around 96% of them appeared once. Of the sample, around 4.5% is held by the ten largest clones.

What the study reported, not specific to this receptor: The classifier was reported to diagnose cytomegalovirus status with high specificity and sensitivity in both the original and validation cohorts. Of the cluster scores, approximately 95% were above 0 in a later analysis, which found that TCRs clustered in the first cohort also tended to co-occur in the approximately 110 validation repertoires. The authors suggested that the approach could potentially be generalized to other disease states and immunological phenotypes. Three of the identified cytomegalovirus-associated TCR beta chains were confirmed in vitro to be specific for cytomegalovirus antigens. A total of 164 TCR beta chains were listed by the study as associated with cytomegalovirus. A later analysis had no HLA typing for the validation cohort, so co-occurrence there was scored across all 110 or so repertoires. While some public TCRs were present in many individuals, most TCR sequences turned up only very rarely across donors.

The sequencing sample was made of PBMCs. The rearrangement combines TRBV27 with TRBJ2-7; TRBD1 could be the D gene, as 6 bases match. This clonotype was sampled from a man younger than 35 in good health and CMV-seropositive. The DNA sequence follows: TGTGCCAGCAGCCAGGGGCTTTTCCGGGACACCCACTACGAGCAGTACTTC. It translates as CASSQGLFRDTHYEQYF.